Below are 7 T cell receptor beta chains sequenced from a single sample in a study of OX40 agonist ivuxolimab in advanced cancers. Generated by immunoSEQ multiplex PCR, the TCRdb table keeps only in-frame clones and is missing some. The sample has some 84,000 clones, approximately 89% seen once. Sample: CD4+ or CD8+ T cells sorted from blood, taken in a trial of the OX40 agonist ivuxolimab. The receptor source for this set is an adult with an advanced solid tumor such as melanoma, head and neck, liver or kidney cancer.

This sequence joins TRBV4-2 and TRBJ2-2, with 8 positions matching TRBD2. V gave up 1 base and J gave up 5 bases; unmatched junction bases: 9. Looked up from germline, CDR1 is LGHNA and CDR2 is YNFKEQ. The CDR3 contains 17 residues. CDR3 region: CASSQAMSQRGTGELFF. The CDR3 DNA follows: TGTGCCAGCAGCCAAGCAATGTCGCAGCGGGGGACCGGGGAGCTGTTTTTT.

This rearrangement joins TRBV18 to TRBJ1-2; possible D gene TRBD1, 5 bases. Trimming pared 4 bases from V and 4 bases from J, leaving 10 bases between. This CDR3 has 13 residues. Germline V gene sequence: CDR1 KGHSH, CDR2 LQKENI. CDR3 DNA: TGTGCCAGCTCACAAGGGACGGTCTATGGCTACACCTTC. Its protein is CASSQGTVYGYTF.

The V gene is TRBV7-3, the J gene TRBJ2-5; the D gene could be TRBD1 or TRBD2 (6 bases each). CDR1 and CDR2 (germline): SGHTA, FQGTGA. V was shortened by 2 bases and J by 1 base, with 11 bases between the two germline ends. This CDR3 has 15 amino acids. CDR3 bases: TGTGCCAGCAGCTTATTTAGGGGGGCCCAAGAGACCCAGTACTTC. Its protein is CASSLFRGAQETQYF.

The chain joins TRBV30 to TRBJ1-1, with no clear D. Germline values: CDR1 GTSNPN, CDR2 SVGIG (reference sequence). The CDR3 runs to 14 residues. Between the trimmed V and J ends, which lost 3 bases and 0 bases, there was a span of 11 bases. The CDR3 loop is CAWRRVMMNTEAFF. In DNA form, the CDR3 reads TGTGCCTGGAGAAGGGTAATGATGAACACTGAAGCTTTCTTT. The full variable domain, with the rest looked up from reference TRBV30 and TRBJ1-1, is SQTIHQWPATLVQPVGSPLSLECTVEGTSNPNLYWYRQAAGRGLQLLFYSVGIGQISSEVPQNLSASRPQDRQFILSSKKLLLSDSGFYLCAWRRVMMNTEAFFGQGTRLTVV.

In this sample, this clone turned up once. The J gene is TRBJ1-2, the V gene TRBV5-1; D is ambiguous. Trimming stripped 4 bases from V and 6 bases from J, with 16 bases between. Germline values: CDR1 SGHRS, CDR2 YFSETQ. The CDR3 is 14 amino acids. This chain's CDR3 is CASSLSGGINGYTF. CDR3 DNA sequence: TGCGCCAGCAGCCTCTCCGGCGGTATTAATGGCTACACCTTC. Complete variable domain (other parts from reference TRBV5-1 and TRBJ1-2): KAGVTQTPRYLIKTRGQQVTLSCSPISGHRSVSWYQQTPGQGLQFLFEYFSETQRNKGNFPGRFSGRQFSNSRSEMNVSTLELGDSALYLCASSLSGGINGYTFGSGTRLTVV.

The chain employs TRBV18 and TRBJ1-1; D not resolved. Germline values: CDR1 KGHSH, CDR2 LQKENI. V gave up 3 bases and J gave up 1 base, with 6 bases separating them. The CDR3 is 13 amino acids. In DNA form, the CDR3 reads TGTGCCAGCTCACCGGACCAGAACACTGAAGCTTTCTTT. It codes for CASSPDQNTEAFF.

The chain uses TRBV9 and TRBJ2-5; D possibly corresponds to TRBD2 (5 bases). The germline CDR1 and CDR2 sequences are SGDLS and YYNGEE. CDR3 size: 12 residues. V gave up 4 bases and J gave up 5 bases, with 9 bases separating them. CDR3 region: CASSPGSETQYF. DNA of the CDR3: TGTGCCAGCAGCCCTGGGAGCGAGACCCAGTACTTC.